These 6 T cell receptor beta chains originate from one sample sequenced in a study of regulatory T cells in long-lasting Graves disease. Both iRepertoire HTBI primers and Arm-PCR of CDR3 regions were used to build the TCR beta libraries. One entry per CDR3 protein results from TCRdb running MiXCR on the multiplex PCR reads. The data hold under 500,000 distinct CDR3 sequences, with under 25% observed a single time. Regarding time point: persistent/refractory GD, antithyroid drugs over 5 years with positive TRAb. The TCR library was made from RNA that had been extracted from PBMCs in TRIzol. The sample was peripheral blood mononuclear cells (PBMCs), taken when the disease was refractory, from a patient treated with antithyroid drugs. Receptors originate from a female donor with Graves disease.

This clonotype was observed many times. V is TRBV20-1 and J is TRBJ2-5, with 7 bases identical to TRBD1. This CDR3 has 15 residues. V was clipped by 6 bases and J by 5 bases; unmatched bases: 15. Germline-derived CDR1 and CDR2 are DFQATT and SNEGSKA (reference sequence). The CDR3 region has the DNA TGCAGTGCCAGCTCCCGGGACAGTGTATGGGAGACCCAGTACTTC. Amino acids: CSASSRDSVWETQYF.

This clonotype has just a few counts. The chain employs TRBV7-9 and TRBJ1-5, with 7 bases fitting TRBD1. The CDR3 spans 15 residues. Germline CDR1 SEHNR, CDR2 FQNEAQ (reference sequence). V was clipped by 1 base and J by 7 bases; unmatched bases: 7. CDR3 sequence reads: CASSLDRGFEQPQHF. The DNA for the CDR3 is TGTGCCAGCAGCTTAGACAGGGGTTTCGAACAGCCCCAGCATTTT. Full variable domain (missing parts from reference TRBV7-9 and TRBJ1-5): DTGVSQNPRHKITKRGQNVTFRCDPISEHNRLYWYRQTLGQGPEFLTYFQNEAQLEKSRLLSDRFSAERPKGSFSTLEIQRTEQGDSAMYLCASSLDRGFEQPQHFGDGTRLSIL.

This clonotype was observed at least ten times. This chain's CDR3 is CSVDLDGFRGYTF. DNA for the CDR3: TGCAGCGTTGATTTGGATGGGTTTCGGGGCTACACCTTC. The V and J genes are TRBV29-1 and TRBJ1-2; no reliable D call. The ends were cut back, 3 bases at V and 8 bases at J, with 16 bases in the middle. The CDR3 is 13 residues long. CDR1 is SQVTM and CDR2 is ANQGSEA in the germline V gene.

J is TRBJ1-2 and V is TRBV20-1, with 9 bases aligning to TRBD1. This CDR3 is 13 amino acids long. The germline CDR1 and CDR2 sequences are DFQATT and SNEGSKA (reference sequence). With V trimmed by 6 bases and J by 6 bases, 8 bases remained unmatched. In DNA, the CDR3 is TGCAGTGCCTCCGGTTGGGACAGGGATGGCTACACCTTC. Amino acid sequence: CSASGWDRDGYTF.

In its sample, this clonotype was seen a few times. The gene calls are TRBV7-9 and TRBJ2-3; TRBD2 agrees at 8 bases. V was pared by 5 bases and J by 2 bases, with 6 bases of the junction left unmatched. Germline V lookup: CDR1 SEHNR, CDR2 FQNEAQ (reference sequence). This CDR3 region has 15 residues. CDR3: CASSPRSGNTDTQYF. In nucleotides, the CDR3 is TGTGCCAGCAGCCCACGTAGCGGGAACACAGATACGCAGTATTTT.

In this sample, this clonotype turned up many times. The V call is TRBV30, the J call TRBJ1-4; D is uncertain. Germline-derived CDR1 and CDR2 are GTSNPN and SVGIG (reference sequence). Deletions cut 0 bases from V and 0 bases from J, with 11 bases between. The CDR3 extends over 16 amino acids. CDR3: CAWSVVGRTTNEKLFF. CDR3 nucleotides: TGTGCCTGGAGTGTGGTGGGAAGGACAACTAATGAAAAACTGTTTTTT.